This T cell receptor (beta chain) was sequenced during a study of shared clonotypes between healthy human individuals. Genomic DNA belonging to each subset was distributed in equal measure over several immunoSEQ plates. Profiling relied on immunoSEQ multiplex PCR, and the TCRdb table lists in-frame clones only, not all of them. The sample records a few hundred thousand clones, approximately 77% being singletons. Concerning this clone: Antigen: not known.

General study findings and limits: Among donors, clonotype sharing was expected to be affected by sequencing depth.

The V and J ends lost 1 base and 1 base respectively, with 5 bases between them. The CDR3 is made up of 15 amino acids. The V gene's germline CDR1 is MGHDK and CDR2 SYGVNS. The clonotype was recovered from a woman between 35 and 50 years old in good health. Some clones in this sample may be carry-over from other donors' samples. The V gene is TRBV25-1, the J gene TRBJ2-6; D unclear. Material: PBMCs. CDR3 loop: CASSESLSGANVLTF. DNA for the CDR3: TGTGCCAGCAGTGAATCCCTATCTGGGGCCAACGTCCTGACTTTC.